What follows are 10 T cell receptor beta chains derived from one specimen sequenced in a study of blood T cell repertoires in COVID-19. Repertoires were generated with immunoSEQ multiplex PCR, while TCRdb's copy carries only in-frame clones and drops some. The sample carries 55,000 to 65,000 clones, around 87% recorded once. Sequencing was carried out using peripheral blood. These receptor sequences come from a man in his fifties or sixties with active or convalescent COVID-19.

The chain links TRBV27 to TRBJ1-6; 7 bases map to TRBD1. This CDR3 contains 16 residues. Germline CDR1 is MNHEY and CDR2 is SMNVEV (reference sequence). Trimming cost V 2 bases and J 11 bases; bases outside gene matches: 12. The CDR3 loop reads CASSLASGTVSTPLHF. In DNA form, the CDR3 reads TGTGCCAGCAGTTTAGCTTCCGGGACAGTGTCGACACCCCTCCACTTT.

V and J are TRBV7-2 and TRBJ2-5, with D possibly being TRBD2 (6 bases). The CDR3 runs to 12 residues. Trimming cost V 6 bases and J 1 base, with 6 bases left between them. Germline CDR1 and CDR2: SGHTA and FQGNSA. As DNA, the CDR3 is TGTGCCAGCAGGCGGGGCCAAGAGACCCAGTACTTC. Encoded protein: CASRRGQETQYF.

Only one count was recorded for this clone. In nucleotides, the CDR3 is TGTGCCAGCAGCCAAAAACAGGGCCTAGGCAATCAGCCCCAGCATTTT. Its protein product is CASSQKQGLGNQPQHF. The chain has TRBV27 and TRBJ1-5; the D gene is possibly TRBD1 (6 bases). Germline V gene data show CDR1 as MNHEY and CDR2 as SMNVEV (reference sequence). V lost 6 bases and J lost 2, with 17 bases in between. The CDR3 is 16 residues long.

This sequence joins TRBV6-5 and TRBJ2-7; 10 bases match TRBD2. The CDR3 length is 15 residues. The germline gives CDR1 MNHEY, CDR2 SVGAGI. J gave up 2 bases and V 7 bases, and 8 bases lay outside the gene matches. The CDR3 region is CASIRASGSPYEQYF. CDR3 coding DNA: TGTGCCAGCATTCGGGCTAGCGGGAGTCCCTACGAGCAGTACTTC.

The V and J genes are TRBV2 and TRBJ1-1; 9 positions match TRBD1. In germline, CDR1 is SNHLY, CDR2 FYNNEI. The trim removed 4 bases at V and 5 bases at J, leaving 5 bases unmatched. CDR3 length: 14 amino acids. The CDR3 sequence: CASSVGDRVTEAFF. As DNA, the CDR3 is TGTGCCAGCAGTGTAGGGGACAGGGTTACTGAAGCTTTCTTT.

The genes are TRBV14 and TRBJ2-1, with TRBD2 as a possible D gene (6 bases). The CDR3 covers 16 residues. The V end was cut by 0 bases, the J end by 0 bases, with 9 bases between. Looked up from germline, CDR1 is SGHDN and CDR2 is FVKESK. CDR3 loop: CASSQERGLSYNEQFF. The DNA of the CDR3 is TGTGCCAGCAGCCAAGAGCGGGGCCTCTCCTACAATGAGCAGTTCTTC.

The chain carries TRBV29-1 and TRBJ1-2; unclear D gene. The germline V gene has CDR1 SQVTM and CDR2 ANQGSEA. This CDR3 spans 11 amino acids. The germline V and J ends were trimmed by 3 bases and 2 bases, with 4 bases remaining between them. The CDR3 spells CSVDTNYGYTF. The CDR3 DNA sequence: TGCAGCGTTGATACAAACTATGGCTACACCTTC.

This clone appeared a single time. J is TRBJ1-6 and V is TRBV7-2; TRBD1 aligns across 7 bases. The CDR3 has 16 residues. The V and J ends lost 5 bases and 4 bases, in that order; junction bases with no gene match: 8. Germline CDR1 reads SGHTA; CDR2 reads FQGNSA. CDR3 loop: CASSRQWGQYNSPLHF. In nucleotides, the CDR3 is TGTGCCAGCAGCCGCCAATGGGGACAGTATAATTCACCCCTCCACTTT. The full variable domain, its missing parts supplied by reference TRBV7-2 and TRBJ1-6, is GAGVSQSPSNKVTEKGKDVELRCDPISGHTALYWYRQSLGQGLEFLIYFQGNSAPDKSGLPSDRFSAERTGGSVSTLTIQRTQQEDSAVYLCASSRQWGQYNSPLHFGNGTRLTVT.

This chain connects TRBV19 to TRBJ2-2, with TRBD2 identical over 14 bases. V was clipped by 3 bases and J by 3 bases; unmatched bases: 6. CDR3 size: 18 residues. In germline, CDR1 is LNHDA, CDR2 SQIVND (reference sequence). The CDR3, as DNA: TGTGCCAGTAGTATTGGACTAGCGGGGGGTAGGGACACCGGGGAGCTGTTTTTT. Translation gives CASSIGLAGGRDTGELFF.

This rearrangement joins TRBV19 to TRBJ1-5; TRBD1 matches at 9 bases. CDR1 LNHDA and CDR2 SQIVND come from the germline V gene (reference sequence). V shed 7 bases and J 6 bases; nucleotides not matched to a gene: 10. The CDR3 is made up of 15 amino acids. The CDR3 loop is CASKVTGGGSQPQHF. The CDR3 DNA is TGTGCCAGTAAAGTGACAGGGGGGGGTAGTCAGCCCCAGCATTTT.